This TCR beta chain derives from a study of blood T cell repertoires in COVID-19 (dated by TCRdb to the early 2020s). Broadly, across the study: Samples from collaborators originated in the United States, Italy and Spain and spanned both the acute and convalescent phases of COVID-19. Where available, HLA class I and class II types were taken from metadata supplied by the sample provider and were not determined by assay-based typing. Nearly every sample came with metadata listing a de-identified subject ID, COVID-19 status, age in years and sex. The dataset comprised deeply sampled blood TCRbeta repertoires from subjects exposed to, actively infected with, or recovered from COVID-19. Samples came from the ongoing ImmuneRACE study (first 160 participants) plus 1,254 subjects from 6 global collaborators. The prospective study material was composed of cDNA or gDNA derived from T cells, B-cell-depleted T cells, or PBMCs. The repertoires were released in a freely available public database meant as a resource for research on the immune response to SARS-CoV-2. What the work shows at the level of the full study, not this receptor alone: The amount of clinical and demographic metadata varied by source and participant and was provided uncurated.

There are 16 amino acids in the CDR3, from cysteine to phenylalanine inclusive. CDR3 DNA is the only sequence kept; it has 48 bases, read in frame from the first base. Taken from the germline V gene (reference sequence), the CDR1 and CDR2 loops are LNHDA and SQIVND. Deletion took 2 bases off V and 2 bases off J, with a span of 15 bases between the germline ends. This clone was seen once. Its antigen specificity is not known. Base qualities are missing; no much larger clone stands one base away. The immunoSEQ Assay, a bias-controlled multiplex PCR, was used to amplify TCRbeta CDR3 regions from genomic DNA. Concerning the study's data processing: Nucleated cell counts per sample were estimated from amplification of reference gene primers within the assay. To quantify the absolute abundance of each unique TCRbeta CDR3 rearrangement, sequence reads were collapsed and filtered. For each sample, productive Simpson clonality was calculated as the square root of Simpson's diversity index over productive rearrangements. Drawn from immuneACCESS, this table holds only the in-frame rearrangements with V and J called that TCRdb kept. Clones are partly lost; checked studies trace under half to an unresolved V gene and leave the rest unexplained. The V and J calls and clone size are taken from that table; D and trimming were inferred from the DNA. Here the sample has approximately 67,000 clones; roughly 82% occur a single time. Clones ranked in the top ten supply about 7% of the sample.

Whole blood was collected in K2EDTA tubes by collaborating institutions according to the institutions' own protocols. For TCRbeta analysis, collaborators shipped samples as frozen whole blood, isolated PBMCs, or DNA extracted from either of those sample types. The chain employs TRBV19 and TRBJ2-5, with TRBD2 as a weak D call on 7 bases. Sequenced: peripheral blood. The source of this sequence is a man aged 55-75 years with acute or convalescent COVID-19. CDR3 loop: CASSIFGGGGQETQYF. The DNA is TGTGCCAGTAGTATATTTGGAGGGGGGGGACAAGAGACCCAGTACTTC.